These 20 T cell receptor beta chains were sequenced from one sample in a study of blood T cell repertoires in COVID-19. Libraries were prepared by immunoSEQ multiplex PCR; TCRdb keeps only in-frame clonotypes and omits some of them. Among about 180,000 clones listed, approximately 85% were seen once. The sequencing input was peripheral blood. The receptors were sampled from a human donor with active or convalescent COVID-19. The donor label of this sample is uncertain.

The gene calls are TRBV5-1 and TRBJ2-7; 9 positions match TRBD2. Unmatched junction bases numbered 6, after V lost 0 bases and J lost 2 bases. The germline V gene has CDR1 SGHRS and CDR2 YFSETQ. The CDR3 is 16 residues long. CDR3 nucleotides: TGCGCCAGCAGCTTGGGCGGGACTAGCAGTACCTACGAGCAGTACTTC. This encodes CASSLGGTSSTYEQYF.

The chain uses TRBV11-3 and TRBJ1-3; tentative D call: TRBD1 (6 bases). The V end lost 4 bases, the J end lost 0 bases, and 13 bases lay between the germline ends. This CDR3 contains 16 residues. The V gene's germline CDR1 is SGHNT and CDR2 YENEEA. The CDR3: CASSSGQWSSGNTIYF. The CDR3 DNA is TGTGCCAGCAGCTCAGGACAGTGGAGCTCTGGAAACACCATATATTTT. The full variable domain, with the rest looked up from reference TRBV11-3 and TRBJ1-3, is EAGVVQSPRYKIIEKKQPVAFWCNPISGHNTLYWYLQNLGQGPELLIRYENEEAVDDSQLPKDRFSAERLKGVDSTLKIQPAELGDSAVYLCASSSGQWSSGNTIYFGEGSWLTVV.

The chain is built from TRBV3-1 (or the pseudogene TRBV3-2) and TRBJ1-5, with 11 bases lining up with TRBD1. This CDR3 contains 16 residues. Germline V CDR1 and CDR2: LGHDT, YNNKEL (reference sequence). The V segment lost 5 bases and the J segment 4 bases; nucleotides outside the gene matches: 7. CDR3 in amino acids: CASSSGQGATNQPQHF. Written as DNA, the CDR3 is TGTGCCAGCAGCTCAGGACAGGGGGCAACTAATCAGCCCCAGCATTTT.

The chain joins TRBV19 to TRBJ1-2, with 12 bases aligning to TRBD1. CDR3 size: 14 residues. The trim removed 5 bases at V and 8 bases at J, leaving 6 bases unmatched. Germline V CDR1 and CDR2: LNHDA, SQIVND (reference sequence). The DNA for the CDR3 is TGTGCCAGTAGTCGGGGACAGGGGGCAGAAGGCTACACCTTC. It yields the protein CASSRGQGAEGYTF.

There are a few counts of this clone. The chain combines TRBV25-1 with TRBJ1-3, with TRBD1 matching over 9 bases. V was clipped by 2 bases and J by 4 bases; unmatched bases: 6. CDR1 is MGHDK, CDR2 SYGVNS, per germline. CDR3 size: 16 residues. CDR3 bases: TGTGCCAGCAGTGAACGGCGACAGGGGGACGGAAACACCATATATTTT. Its translation: CASSERRQGDGNTIYF.

V usage is TRBV7-9 and J usage is TRBJ2-5; TRBD1 matches at 8 bases. Per the germline V gene, CDR1 is SEHNR and CDR2 is FQNEAQ (reference sequence). The CDR3 covers 14 residues. Losses at the gene ends were 1 base for V and 2 bases for J; bases not matched to a gene: 0. This chain's CDR3 is CASSLGQGQETQYF. The CDR3 DNA sequence: TGTGCCAGCAGCTTAGGACAGGGGCAAGAGACCCAGTACTTC. Full variable domain (remainder filled in from reference TRBV7-9 and TRBJ2-5): DTGVSQNPRHKITKRGQNVTFRCDPISEHNRLYWYRQTLGQGPEFLTYFQNEAQLEKSRLLSDRFSAERPKGSFSTLEIQRTEQGDSAMYLCASSLGQGQETQYFGPGTRLLVL.

This clone is categorized as large. CDR3 sequence (DNA): TGTGCCAGCAGCCTGACAGAACAAGAGACCCAGTACTTC. Its translation: CASSLTEQETQYF. The V and J genes are TRBV7-6 and TRBJ2-5; D might be TRBD1 (5 bases). The CDR3 consists of 13 residues. Looked up from germline, CDR1 is SGHVS and CDR2 is FNYEAQ. Deletions cut 5 bases from V and 2 bases from J, with 9 bases between.

The rearrangement uses TRBV11-2 and TRBJ1-2; D possibly corresponds to TRBD1 (5 bases). Trimming shortened V by 5 bases and J by 3 bases, and 10 bases separated the two germline ends. Looked up from germline, CDR1 is SGHAT and CDR2 is FQNNGV. This CDR3 is built from 13 residues. CDR3 nucleotides: TGTGCCAGCAGCCTTTCGACAGACTATGGCTACACCTTC. This sequence encodes CASSLSTDYGYTF.

This clone occurred once. The chain joins TRBV5-1 to TRBJ1-1; TRBD1 matches at 8 bases. This CDR3 has 13 amino acids. Per germline, CDR1 SGHRS and CDR2 YFSETQ. V lost 3 bases and J lost 8; bases outside the gene matches: 6. CDR3 residues: CASSSTGESEAFF. CDR3 coding DNA: TGCGCCAGCAGCTCGACAGGGGAGTCCGAAGCTTTCTTT.

This clone was counted between two and nine times. The rearrangement joins TRBV6-5 to TRBJ1-4; D call uncertain. Per the germline V gene, CDR1 is MNHEY and CDR2 is SVGAGI. The germline V and J ends were trimmed by 0 bases and 5 bases, with 7 bases remaining between them. This CDR3 region has 14 residues. CDR3 sequence reads: CASSYSKQNEKLFF. CDR3 sequence (DNA): TGTGCCAGCAGTTACTCGAAGCAAAATGAAAAACTGTTTTTT.

The V call is TRBV5-4, the J call TRBJ2-1, with D hard to call. Germline V gene lookup returns CDR1 SGHNT and CDR2 YYREEE (reference sequence). CDR3 length equals 11 residues. V was cut by 4 bases and J by 7 bases, with 6 bases left in between. CDR3 amino acids: CASSQINEQFF. CDR3 sequence (DNA): TGTGCCAGCAGCCAGATAAATGAGCAGTTCTTC.

The chain uses TRBV11-2 and TRBJ2-3; 7 bases line up with TRBD2. The V gene end was trimmed by 3 bases and the J gene end by 6 bases; junction bases not matched to a gene: 6. Germline V gene lookup returns CDR1 SGHAT and CDR2 FQNNGV. The length of the CDR3 is 14 residues. The CDR3 here is CASSLGGRHDTQYF. The DNA of the CDR3 is TGTGCCAGCAGCTTGGGGGGGAGACACGATACGCAGTATTTT.

This sequence joins TRBV4-2 and TRBJ2-2, with 10 bases lining up with TRBD2. The V segment lost 0 bases and the J segment 6 bases; nucleotides outside the gene matches: 4. Germline CDR1 LGHNA, CDR2 YNFKEQ. The CDR3 sequence is 16 residues long. The CDR3 DNA follows: TGTGCCAGCAGCCAAGAAGCGGGGGGGCCGTCCGGGGAGCTGTTTTTT. Translated: CASSQEAGGPSGELFF.

This chain uses TRBV19 with TRBJ2-7, with a tentative D call TRBD1 (6 bases). The CDR3 has 14 residues. The V gene's germline CDR1 is LNHDA and CDR2 SQIVND (reference sequence). V lost 5 bases to trimming and J lost 4 bases, with 15 bases between them. The CDR3 region has the DNA TGTGCCAGTAGTCAGGGCGGCAGGGGTTACGAGCAGTACTTC. This encodes CASSQGGRGYEQYF.

The J gene is TRBJ2-7, the V gene TRBV5-1; the D is unclear. Germline V lookup: CDR1 SGHRS, CDR2 YFSETQ. Trimming cost V 0 bases and J 6 bases, with 19 bases left between them. There are 16 residues in the CDR3. CDR3 bases: TGCGCCAGCAGCTTGGCTGGGCAGAATACACCTCCCGAGCAGTACTTC. Translated: CASSLAGQNTPPEQYF.

The CDR3 nucleotides are TGCGCCAGCAGCGGCTCCCCAGGGCAGGGCTACGAGCAGTACTTC. This sequence encodes CASSGSPGQGYEQYF. The rearrangement uses TRBV5-1 and TRBJ2-7; D perhaps matches TRBD1 (5 bases). CDR3 size: 15 residues. V gave up 4 bases and J gave up 3 bases, with 17 bases separating them. CDR1 is SGHRS and CDR2 is YFSETQ in the germline V gene.

The chain joins TRBV30 to TRBJ2-3; 11 nucleotides agree with TRBD2. The V gene end was trimmed by 1 base and the J gene end by 6 bases; junction bases not matched to a gene: 12. Germline V gene sequence: CDR1 GTSNPN, CDR2 SVGIG (reference sequence). The CDR3 runs to 17 residues. The CDR3 loop is CAWSAKPTSGGRDTQYF. DNA of the CDR3: TGTGCCTGGAGTGCCAAACCAACTAGCGGGGGAAGGGATACGCAGTATTTT.

This clone appeared once. The chain combines TRBV9 with TRBJ2-1; weak D call: TRBD1 (5 bases). V was pared by 3 bases and J by 2 bases, with 15 bases between. In germline, CDR1 is SGDLS, CDR2 YYNGEE. CDR3 length: 16 amino acids. The CDR3 DNA reads TGTGCCAGCAGCGGGACCGAGGACACCACCTACAATGAGCAGTTCTTC. It translates to CASSGTEDTTYNEQFF.

The CDR3 DNA sequence: TGTGCCAGCAGCCCGATGGGTATGGTAGGACAGAACACTGAAGCTTTCTTT. This codes for CASSPMGMVGQNTEAFF. The chain carries TRBV25-1 and TRBJ1-1, with D possibly matching TRBD1 (5 bases). Germline lookup yields CDR1 MGHDK and CDR2 SYGVNS. V gave up 6 bases and J gave up 1 base, with 21 bases separating them. This CDR3 has 17 amino acids.

The chain links TRBV6-5 to TRBJ2-3; D is possibly TRBD2 (5 bases). Deletions cut 8 bases from V and 4 bases from J, with 19 bases between. The CDR3 is 15 amino acids. Germline values: CDR1 MNHEY, CDR2 SVGAGI. CDR3 residues: CASSPPGISADTQYF. Written as DNA, the CDR3 is TGTGCCAGCTCCCCGCCGGGAATAAGCGCAGATACGCAGTATTTT.